Listed below are T cell receptor beta chains from one sample, sequenced in a study of blood T cell repertoires in COVID-19. TCRdb's table, derived via immunoSEQ multiplex PCR, lists solely in-frame clones and lacks some. The profile shows some 230,000 clones, 85% to 90% of them singletons. The sequencing sample was made of PBMCs or T cells enriched from blood (not recorded which). The receptor source for this set is a woman aged 18 to 35 in a cohort exposed to, infected with or recovered from COVID-19 (not recorded which). The conserved cysteine and the conserved F or W are not part of the CDR3 here. The D gene is left open where the match is weak. Some rows have no size entry. The others give once, few or many, or a class for an expanded clone.

v_call,clone_size,d_call,cdr3_length,cdr3_aa
TRBV7-3,NA,NA,16,ASSSQGPYYSGANVLT
TRBV5-6,NA,TRBD2,11,ASSGREQNEQF
TRBV11-3,NA,TRBD2,13,ASSLRREGTGELF
TRBV18,NA,NA,14,ASSPNRAGAGYGYT
TRBV28,NA,TRBD1,14,ASSLRTGGISYGYT
TRBV5-5,NA,TRBD1,13,ASRDGQGGNNEQF
TRBV7-9,NA,NA,11,ASSLQGGQPQH
TRBV27,NA,NA,12,ASSPGAPTDTQY
TRBV4-1,NA,NA,14,ASSQDIRTANSPLH
TRBV10-1,NA,TRBD1,15,ASSPGQGNSGANVLT
TRBV6-4,NA,NA,11,ASSAETNTEAF
TRBV6-1,NA,NA,11,ASSEGINYGYT
TRBV2,NA,NA,13,ASSERTARWTEAF
TRBV18,NA,TRBD1,11,ASSPARGPEAF
TRBV19,NA,TRBD2,15,ASSITSGRNSYNEQF
TRBV7-8,NA,NA,13,ASSSPPTMNTEAF
TRBV10-2,NA,NA,13,ASSERPFGHYGYT
TRBV24-1,NA,NA,13,ATSDSRRGNTEAF
TRBV19,NA,NA,13,ASSEGGNGKNIQY
TRBV6-5,NA,NA,12,ATSRGYTDYGYT
TRBV2,NA,TRBD2,12,ASSIAGSTDTQY
TRBV10-1,NA,TRBD1,11,ASSEDRVGEQF
TRBV28,NA,NA,11,ASSFRVNTEAF
TRBV4-2,NA,NA,13,ASSQELQGNTEAF
TRBV4-2,NA,NA,14,ASSQELDTANYGYT
TRBV7-9,once,NA,13,ASSIPRATNEKLF
TRBV3-1/TRBV3-2,NA,NA,13,ASSPQGLVGYGYT
TRBV10-3,NA,TRBD1,14,AISEAGTGKQETQY
TRBV29-1,once,TRBD1,11,SVSGTGAGELF
TRBV28,NA,NA,12,ASRGDTNQETQY
TRBV28,NA,NA,12,ASSLSFSGNTIY
TRBV14,NA,NA,13,ASSQGPGSGNTIY
TRBV30,NA,NA,11,AWSKGVGSPLH
TRBV11-2,NA,NA,12,ASSKERGLSGYT
TRBV9,NA,NA,13,ASSVAAGPGGELF
TRBV18,NA,NA,14,ASSPGLQGGSYEQY
TRBV19,NA,NA,11,ASSTDINYGYT
TRBV10-3,few,NA,13,AISEASAFNNEQF
TRBV19,once,TRBD1,12,ASSTPTGREKLF